This T cell receptor (beta chain) came from a study of T cell responses to AZD1222 COVID-19 vaccine. There are 14 residues in the CDR3. Trimming pared 5 bases from V and 6 bases from J, leaving 16 bases between. Germline lookup yields CDR1 MDHEN and CDR2 SYDVKM. Assay: immunoSEQ multiplex PCR; the TCRdb copy retains only in-frame clones and omits some. Of around 150,000 clones listed, approximately 88% are singletons. This receptor was identified in an adult in good health. Sample: peripheral blood, taken on day 0 of MenACWY control vaccination. The chain uses TRBV28 and TRBJ2-5; no definite D call. The DNA for the CDR3 is TGTGCCAGCAGTACCCCCCCCGGTGGGAAGACCCAGTACTTC. Residues: CASSTPPGGKTQYF.